Each of the 15 T cell receptor beta chains below was sequenced from the same sample in a study of PD-L1 blockade in urothelial cancer. Time point defined: peripheral blood 6 weeks after treatment start. Produced via immunoSEQ multiplex PCR; TCRdb's table is partial and in-frame only. Among around 80,000 clones listed, less than 95% were seen once. Sequences were derived from PBMCs, sampled around atezolizumab (anti-PD-L1) treatment. The source of these receptors is a woman aged 80 or older with urothelial cancer.

This chain connects TRBV7-9 to TRBJ1-1; D remains ambiguous. Between the trimmed V and J ends, which lost 2 bases and 9 bases, there was a span of 10 bases. The CDR3 extends over 12 amino acids. In germline, CDR1 is SEHNR, CDR2 FQNEAQ (reference sequence). In DNA, the CDR3 is TGTGCCAGCAGCTTAAAAACCGGGAAAGCTTTCTTT. Its translation is CASSLKTGKAFF. Variable domain in full (rest from reference TRBV7-9 and TRBJ1-1): DTGVSQNPRHKITKRGQNVTFRCDPISEHNRLYWYRQTLGQGPEFLTYFQNEAQLEKSRLLSDRFSAERPKGSFSTLEIQRTEQGDSAMYLCASSLKTGKAFFGQGTRLTVV.

The sample holds a few counts of this clone. The CDR3 loop reads CASSYRGQGAEQYF. CDR3 DNA sequence: TGTGCCAGCAGTTACAGGGGACAGGGGGCCGAGCAGTACTTC. V gene TRBV27 combines with J gene TRBJ2-7; TRBD1 aligns across 12 bases. The CDR3 length is 14 residues. CDR1 is MNHEY, CDR2 SMNVEV, per germline (reference sequence). The V segment lost 4 bases and the J segment 6 bases; nucleotides outside the gene matches: 4.

The chain has TRBV5-1 and TRBJ2-7; TRBD1 agrees at 9 bases. J gave up 6 bases and V 3 bases, and 10 bases lay outside the gene matches. CDR1 SGHRS and CDR2 YFSETQ come from the germline V gene. The CDR3 spans 15 residues. CDR3 DNA: TGCGCCAGCAGCTGGGGACAGGGTGAAGTTTCCGAGCAGTACTTC. Encoded protein: CASSWGQGEVSEQYF.

This clone was found once. The chain uses TRBV7-2 and TRBJ2-7; 9 bases agree with TRBD1. There are 14 residues in the CDR3. Germline V gene lookup returns CDR1 SGHTA and CDR2 FQGNSA. The J segment lost 9 bases and the V segment lost 4 bases, leaving 10 bases of the junction unmatched. Written as DNA, the CDR3 is TGTGCCAGCAGCTCCCTGACAGGGGGTGCATCGCAGTACTTC. Residues: CASSSLTGGASQYF.

This chain uses TRBV5-1 with TRBJ2-1; 7 bases match TRBD2. Germline V gene lookup returns CDR1 SGHRS and CDR2 YFSETQ. J gave up 4 bases and V 1 base, and 8 bases lay outside the gene matches. The CDR3 has 16 residues. The CDR3 sequence: CASSLSGSGRYNEQFF. The CDR3, as DNA: TGCGCCAGCAGCTTGTCGGGTAGCGGGCGATACAATGAGCAGTTCTTC.

The chain recombines TRBV7-3 with TRBJ1-2, with D possibly matching TRBD1 (5 bases). The CDR3 sequence is 14 residues long. Deletions cut 5 bases from V and 7 bases from J, with 17 bases between. Germline V lookup: CDR1 SGHTA, CDR2 FQGTGA. CDR3 DNA sequence: TGTGCCAGCAGCACCATGGCAGGGTCTGGTGGCTACACCTTC. Translated, it gives CASSTMAGSGGYTF.

The chain joins TRBV19 to TRBJ1-5; 8 bases fit TRBD1. This CDR3 has 15 amino acids. Germline V gene data show CDR1 as LNHDA and CDR2 as SQIVND (reference sequence). V shed 5 bases, J shed 3 bases, and the junction held 6 bases outside the gene matches. The CDR3 DNA reads TGTGCCAGTAGTCCCCCAGGGGGCCCCAATCAGCCCCAGCATTTT. Its protein is CASSPPGGPNQPQHF.

The gene calls are TRBV2 and TRBJ2-1, with 9 positions matching TRBD2. V shed 4 bases, J shed 9 bases, and the junction held 10 bases outside the gene matches. Germline V gives CDR1 SNHLY, CDR2 FYNNEI. CDR3 length: 15 residues. In DNA, the CDR3 is TGTGCCAGCAGTGGGGGGACTAGCCCGGGCACTGAGCAGTTCTTC. This translates into CASSGGTSPGTEQFF.

V gene TRBV9 combines with J gene TRBJ1-1; D might be TRBD1 (6 bases). Trimming cost V 0 bases and J 11 bases, with 17 bases left between them. Germline values: CDR1 SGDLS, CDR2 YYNGEE. The CDR3 runs 14 residues. CDR3 nucleotide sequence: TGTGCCAGCAGCGTAGAGAGGGACATCGGGGGGGCTTTCTTT. As protein: CASSVERDIGGAFF. The variable domain in full, completed from reference TRBV9 and TRBJ1-1, reads DSGVTQTPKHLITATGQRVTLRCSPRSGDLSVYWYQQSLDQGLQFLIQYYNGEERAKGNILERFSAQQFPDLHSELNLSSLELGDSALYFCASSVERDIGGAFFGQGTRLTVV.

J is TRBJ1-5 and V is TRBV5-3; 8 bases align to TRBD1. TRBV5-3 is an ORF for which the function is uncertain. The CDR3 loop spans 14 amino acids. V shed 10 bases and J 2 bases; nucleotides not matched to a gene: 8. The CDR3 DNA sequence: TGTGCCCTGAAAACAGGGGGAGGCAATCAGCCCCAGCATTTT. It translates to CALKTGGGNQPQHF.

The gene calls are TRBV15 and TRBJ2-3; D is possibly TRBD2 (6 bases). Per the germline V gene, CDR1 is LNHNV and CDR2 is YYDKDF (reference sequence). Deletions cut 3 bases from V and 2 bases from J, with 9 bases between. CDR3 length equals 14 residues. CDR3 sequence (DNA): TGTGCCACCAGCAGCCGGGACTTCACAGATACGCAGTATTTT. Translated: CATSSRDFTDTQYF.

The rearrangement links TRBV23-1 to TRBJ2-2, with D uncertain. TRBV23-1 is an ORF, with its function uncertain. This CDR3 region has 12 residues. V was cut by 4 bases and J by 7 bases, with 7 bases left in between. The CDR3 bases are TGCGCCAGCAGTCTACCTATCGGGGAGCTGTTTTTT. This gives the protein CASSLPIGELFF.

V is TRBV5-6 and J is TRBJ2-5, with TRBD2 matching over 10 bases. The CDR3 runs 18 residues. Germline V CDR1 and CDR2: SGHDT, YYEEEE. J was trimmed by 2 bases and V by 4 bases; bases with no gene match: 14. This CDR3 reads CASSGFGFGLAEQETQYF. The DNA of the CDR3 is TGTGCCAGCAGCGGTTTTGGTTTCGGACTAGCGGAGCAAGAGACCCAGTACTTC.

The gene calls are TRBV2 and TRBJ2-1; 11 bases are shared with TRBD2. V was pared by 5 bases and J by 10 bases, with 10 bases of the junction left unmatched. This CDR3 has 15 residues. Germline loops: CDR1 SNHLY, CDR2 FYNNEI. CDR3 region: CASSLLAGASREQFF. The DNA for the CDR3 is TGTGCCAGCAGTCTACTAGCGGGAGCCTCGCGGGAGCAGTTCTTC.

This rearrangement joins TRBV5-1 to TRBJ2-7, with 7 nucleotides matching TRBD1. The CDR3 covers 15 residues. Germline V gene data show CDR1 as SGHRS and CDR2 as YFSETQ. Unmatched junction bases numbered 5, after V lost 2 bases and J lost 0 bases. The CDR3 DNA follows: TGCGCCAGCAGCTTACAGGGGATTCGCTCCTACGAGCAGTACTTC. It specifies CASSLQGIRSYEQYF.